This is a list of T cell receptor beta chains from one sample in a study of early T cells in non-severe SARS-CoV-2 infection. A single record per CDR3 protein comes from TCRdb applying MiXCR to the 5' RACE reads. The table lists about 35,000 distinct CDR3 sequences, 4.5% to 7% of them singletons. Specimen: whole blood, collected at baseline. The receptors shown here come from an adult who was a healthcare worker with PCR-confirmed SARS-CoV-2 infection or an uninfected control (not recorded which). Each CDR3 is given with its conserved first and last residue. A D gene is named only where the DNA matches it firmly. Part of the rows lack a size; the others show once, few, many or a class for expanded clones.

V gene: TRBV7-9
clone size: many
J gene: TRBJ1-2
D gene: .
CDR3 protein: CASSHSGQGNYGYTF
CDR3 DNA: TGTGCCAGCAGCCATAGCGGGCAGGGAAACTATGGCTACACCTTC

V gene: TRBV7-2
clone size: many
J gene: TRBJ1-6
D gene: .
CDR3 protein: CASSLFVQGSNSPLHF
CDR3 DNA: TGTGCCAGCAGCTTATTCGTGCAGGGGTCCAATTCACCCCTCCACTTT

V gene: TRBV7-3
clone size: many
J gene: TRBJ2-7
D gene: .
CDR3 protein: CASSPYPGDEQYF
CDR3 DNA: TGTGCCAGCAGCCCCTACCCTGGGGACGAGCAGTACTTC

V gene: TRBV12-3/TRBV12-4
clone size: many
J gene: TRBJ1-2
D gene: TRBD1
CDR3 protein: CASSLAAGGDYGYTF
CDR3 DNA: TGTGCCAGCAGTTTAGCCGCAGGGGGCGACTATGGCTACACCTTC

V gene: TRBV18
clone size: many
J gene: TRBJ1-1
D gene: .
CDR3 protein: CASSPRGRNTEAFF
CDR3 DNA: TGTGCCAGCTCACCACGTGGGAGGAACACTGAAGCTTTCTTT

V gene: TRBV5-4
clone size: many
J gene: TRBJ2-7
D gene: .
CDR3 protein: CASSQTTSDYEQYF
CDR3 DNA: TGTGCCAGCAGCCAGACAACGTCGGACTACGAGCAGTACTTC

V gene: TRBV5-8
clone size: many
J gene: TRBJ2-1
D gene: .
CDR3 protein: CASSQIEGEQFF
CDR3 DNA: TGTGCCAGCAGCCAGATCGAGGGAGAGCAGTTCTTC

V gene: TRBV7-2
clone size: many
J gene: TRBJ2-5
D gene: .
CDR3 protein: CASSLGLETQYF
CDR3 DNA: TGTGCCAGCAGCTTAGGTCTAGAGACCCAGTACTTC

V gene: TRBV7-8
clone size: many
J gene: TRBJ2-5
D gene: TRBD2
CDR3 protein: CASTAGGREETQYF
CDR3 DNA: TGTGCCAGCACCGCGGGGGGGCGGGAAGAGACCCAGTACTTC

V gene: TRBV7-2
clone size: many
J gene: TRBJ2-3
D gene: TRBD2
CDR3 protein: CASSRTRVRTSDTDTQYF
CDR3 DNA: TGTGCCAGCAGCCGAACCCGTGTGCGGACTAGCGATACAGATACGCAGTATTTT

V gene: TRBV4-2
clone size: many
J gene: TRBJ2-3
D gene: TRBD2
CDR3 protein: CASSQGLAGTDTQYF
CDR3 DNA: TGTGCCAGCAGCCAGGGACTAGCGGGGACAGATACGCAGTATTTT

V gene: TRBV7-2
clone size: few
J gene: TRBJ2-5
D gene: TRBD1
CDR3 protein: CASRRDRGQETQYF
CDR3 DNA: TGTGCCAGCAGGCGGGACAGGGGGCAAGAGACCCAGTACTTC

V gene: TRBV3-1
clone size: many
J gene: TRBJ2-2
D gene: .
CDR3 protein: CASSQLGFPGELFF
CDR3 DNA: TGTGCCAGCAGCCAACTGGGTTTTCCCGGGGAGCTGTTTTTT

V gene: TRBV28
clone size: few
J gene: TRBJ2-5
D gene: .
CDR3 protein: CASSAPGTSLQETQYF
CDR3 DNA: TGTGCCAGCAGTGCCCCCGGGACATCCCTCCAAGAGACCCAGTACTTC

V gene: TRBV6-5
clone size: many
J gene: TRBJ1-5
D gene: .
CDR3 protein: CASSYQRPNWGNQPQHF
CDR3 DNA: TGTGCCAGCAGTTACCAAAGGCCTAACTGGGGCAATCAGCCCCAGCATTTT

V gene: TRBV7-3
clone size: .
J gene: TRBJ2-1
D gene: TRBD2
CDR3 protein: CASSWSGGTGNEQFF
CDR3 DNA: TGTGCCAGCAGCTGGAGCGGGGGGACGGGCAATGAGCAGTTCTTC

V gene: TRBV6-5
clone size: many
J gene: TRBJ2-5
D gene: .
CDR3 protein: CASSYSMARLNQETQYF
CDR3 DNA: TGTGCCAGCAGTTACTCGATGGCGAGGCTTAACCAAGAGACCCAGTACTTC

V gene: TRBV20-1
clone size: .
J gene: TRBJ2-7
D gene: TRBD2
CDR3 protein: CSAYSPGLVAYEQYF
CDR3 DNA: TGCAGTGCGTACTCACCGGGACTAGTGGCCTACGAGCAGTACTTC

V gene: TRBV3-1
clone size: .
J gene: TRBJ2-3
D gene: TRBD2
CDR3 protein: CASSQDMGGSTDTQYF
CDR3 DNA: TGTGCCAGCAGCCAAGATATGGGAGGGAGCACAGATACGCAGTATTTT

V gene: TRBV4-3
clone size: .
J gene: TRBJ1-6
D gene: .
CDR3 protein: CASSQEQGPANSPLHF
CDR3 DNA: TGCGCCAGCAGCCAAGAACAGGGACCGGCTAATTCACCCCTCCACTTT

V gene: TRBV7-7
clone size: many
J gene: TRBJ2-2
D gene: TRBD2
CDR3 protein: CASSSRTSGSPGELFF
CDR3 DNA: TGTGCCAGCAGCTCGAGGACTAGCGGGAGTCCCGGGGAGCTGTTTTTT

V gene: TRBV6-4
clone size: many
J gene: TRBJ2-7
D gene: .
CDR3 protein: CASLRAESHEQYF
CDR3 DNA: TGTGCCAGCCTTAGAGCGGAAAGCCACGAGCAGTACTTC

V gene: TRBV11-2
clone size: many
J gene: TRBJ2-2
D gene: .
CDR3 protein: CASSRRGLNTGELFF
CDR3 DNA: TGTGCCAGCTCGAGGCGGGGGCTAAACACCGGGGAGCTGTTTTTT

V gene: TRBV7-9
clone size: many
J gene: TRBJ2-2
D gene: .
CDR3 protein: CASSKDDSLGTGELFF
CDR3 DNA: TGTGCCAGCAGCAAAGATGACAGTCTGGGCACCGGGGAGCTGTTTTTT

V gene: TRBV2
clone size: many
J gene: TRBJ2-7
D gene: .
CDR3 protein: CATRGDGHYEQYF
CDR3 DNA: TGTGCCACCCGAGGGGACGGTCACTACGAGCAGTACTTC

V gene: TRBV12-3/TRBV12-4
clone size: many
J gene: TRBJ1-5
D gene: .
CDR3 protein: CASSGVGGRQPQHF
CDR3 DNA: TGTGCCAGCAGCGGGGTCGGGGGTCGCCAGCCCCAGCATTTT

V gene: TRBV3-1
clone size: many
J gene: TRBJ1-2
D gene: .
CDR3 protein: CASSQLSGGANGYTF
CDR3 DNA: TGTGCCAGCAGCCAATTATCCGGGGGAGCGAATGGCTACACCTTC

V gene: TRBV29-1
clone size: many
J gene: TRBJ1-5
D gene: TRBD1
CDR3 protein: CSATGGGNQPQHF
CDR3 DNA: TGCAGCGCCACAGGGGGTGGTAATCAGCCCCAGCATTTT

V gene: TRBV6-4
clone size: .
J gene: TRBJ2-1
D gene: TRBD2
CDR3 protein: CASGGLAGGGQFF
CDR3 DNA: TGTGCCAGCGGTGGACTAGCGGGAGGGGGACAGTTCTTC

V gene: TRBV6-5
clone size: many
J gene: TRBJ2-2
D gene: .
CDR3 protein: CASSSRDRTGELFF
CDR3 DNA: TGTGCCAGCAGTTCCCGTGACCGGACCGGGGAGCTGTTTTTT

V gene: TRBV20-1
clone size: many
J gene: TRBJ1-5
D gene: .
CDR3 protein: CSATDGSSNQPQHF
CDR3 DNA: TGCAGTGCCACAGATGGGAGCAGCAATCAGCCCCAGCATTTT

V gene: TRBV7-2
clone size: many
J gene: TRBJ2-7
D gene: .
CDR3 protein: CASSLASLVVSEQYF
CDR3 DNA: TGTGCCAGCAGCTTAGCTAGCCTGGTTGTGAGCGAGCAGTACTTC

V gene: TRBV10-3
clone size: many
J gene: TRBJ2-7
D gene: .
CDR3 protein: CAIRGVEKYEQYF
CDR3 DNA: TGTGCCATCAGGGGGGTGGAAAAGTACGAGCAGTACTTC

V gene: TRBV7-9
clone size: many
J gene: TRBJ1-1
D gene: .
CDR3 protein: CASSRHTEAFF
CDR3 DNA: TGTGCCAGCAGTCGTCACACTGAAGCTTTCTTT

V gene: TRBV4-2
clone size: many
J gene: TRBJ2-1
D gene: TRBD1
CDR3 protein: CASSQAPGQANVYNEQFF
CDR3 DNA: TGTGCCAGCAGCCAAGCCCCCGGACAGGCGAACGTATACAATGAGCAGTTCTTC

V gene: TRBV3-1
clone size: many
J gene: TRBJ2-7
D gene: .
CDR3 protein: CASSSRYEQYF
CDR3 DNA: TGTGCCAGCAGCTCCCGGTACGAGCAGTACTTC

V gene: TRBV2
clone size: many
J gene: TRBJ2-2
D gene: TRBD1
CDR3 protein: CASSEDRVIGELFF
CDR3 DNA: TGTGCCAGCAGTGAGGACAGGGTAATCGGGGAGCTGTTTTTT

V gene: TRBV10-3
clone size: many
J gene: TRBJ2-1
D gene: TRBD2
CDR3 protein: CATGTSGGSEQFF
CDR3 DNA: TGTGCCACCGGGACTAGCGGGGGCTCTGAGCAGTTCTTC

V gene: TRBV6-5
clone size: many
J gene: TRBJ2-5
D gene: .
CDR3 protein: CASRPPRQWGKETQYF
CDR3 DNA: TGTGCCAGCAGACCTCCCCGCCAATGGGGGAAAGAGACCCAGTACTTC

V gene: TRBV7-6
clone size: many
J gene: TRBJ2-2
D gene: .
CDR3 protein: CASSLGRTNTGELFF
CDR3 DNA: TGTGCCAGCAGCTTAGGACGGACGAACACCGGGGAGCTGTTTTTT

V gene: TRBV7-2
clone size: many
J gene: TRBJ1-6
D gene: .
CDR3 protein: CASSRVPSYNSPLHF
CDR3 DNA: TGTGCCAGCAGCCGAGTCCCCTCCTATAATTCACCCCTCCACTTT

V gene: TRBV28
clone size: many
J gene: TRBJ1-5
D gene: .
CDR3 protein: CASSSPPRVRSNQPQHF
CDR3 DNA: TGTGCCAGCAGTTCCCCCCCTAGGGTTAGAAGCAATCAGCCCCAGCATTTT

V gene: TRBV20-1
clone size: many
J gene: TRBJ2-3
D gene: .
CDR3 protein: CSATDGTGKTDTQYF
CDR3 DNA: TGCAGTGCCACAGACGGGACTGGTAAAACAGATACGCAGTATTTT

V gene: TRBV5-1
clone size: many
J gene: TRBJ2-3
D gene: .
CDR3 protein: CASSPGAPPDTQYF
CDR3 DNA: TGCGCCAGCAGTCCGGGGGCCCCGCCAGATACGCAGTATTTT

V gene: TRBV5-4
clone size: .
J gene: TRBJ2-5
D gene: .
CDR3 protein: CASTDTGTQETQYF
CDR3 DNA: TGTGCCAGCACCGATACAGGGACCCAAGAGACCCAGTACTTC

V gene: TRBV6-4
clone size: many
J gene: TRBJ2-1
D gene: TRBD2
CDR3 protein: CASSGGGGSYNEQFF
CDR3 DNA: TGTGCCAGCAGTGGAGGCGGGGGCTCCTACAATGAGCAGTTCTTC

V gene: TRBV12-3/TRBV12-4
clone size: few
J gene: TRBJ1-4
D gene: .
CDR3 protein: CASGSGRGDEKLFF
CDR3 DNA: TGTGCCAGCGGATCGGGCAGGGGAGATGAAAAACTGTTTTTT

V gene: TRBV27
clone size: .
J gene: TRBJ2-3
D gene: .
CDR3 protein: CASSFLKRPTDTQYF
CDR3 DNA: TGTGCCAGCAGTTTCCTAAAAAGGCCCACAGATACGCAGTATTTT

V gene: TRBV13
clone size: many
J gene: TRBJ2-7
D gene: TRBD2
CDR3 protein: CASSLALAGEDEQYF
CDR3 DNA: TGTGCCAGCAGCTTGGCCCTAGCGGGAGAGGATGAGCAGTACTTC

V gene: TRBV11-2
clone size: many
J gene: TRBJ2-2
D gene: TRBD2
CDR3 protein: CASSLGLAGRRTTGELFF
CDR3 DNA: TGTGCCAGCAGCTTGGGACTAGCGGGTCGGCGGACCACCGGGGAGCTGTTTTTT

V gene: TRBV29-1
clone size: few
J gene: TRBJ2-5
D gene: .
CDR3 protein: CSVEIQIQETQYF
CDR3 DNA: TGCAGCGTTGAGATACAGATCCAAGAGACCCAGTACTTC

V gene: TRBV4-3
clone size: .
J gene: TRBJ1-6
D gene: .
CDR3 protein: CASSRAGAQNSPLHF
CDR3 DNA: TGCGCCAGCAGCCGAGCCGGGGCCCAGAATTCACCCCTCCACTTT

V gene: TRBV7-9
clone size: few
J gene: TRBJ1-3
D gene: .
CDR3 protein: CASSFLSGQGSRVNGNTIYF
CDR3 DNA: TGTGCCAGCAGCTTTCTATCCGGGCAGGGTTCAAGAGTGAATGGAAACACCATATATTTT